This T cell receptor (beta chain) was observed in a study of T cell clones after liver transplantation. The wider study: Third-party-reactive TCRbeta sequences from pre-transplant mixed lymphocyte reactions served as antigen-independent comparators. Patients counted as tolerant after at least one year off all immunosuppression, enzymes not exceeding twice normal. Draws occurred before transplant, before withdrawal, and after complete or failed withdrawal.

Worth noting for this clone: Its antigen is unidentified.

Generated by immunoSEQ multiplex PCR, the TCRdb table keeps only in-frame clones and is missing some. The sample carries tens of thousands of clones, approximately 87% recorded once. The length of the CDR3 is 14 residues. Germline V gene lookup returns CDR1 MNHEY and CDR2 SVGAGI. The V segment lost 2 bases and the J segment 3 bases; nucleotides outside the gene matches: 4. Study observations and caveats: Post-transplant time points were not standardized, so conclusions are preliminary.

Sequencing was performed on CD8+ T cells from blood, taken 12 months after liver transplant. V gene TRBV6-5 combines with J gene TRBJ2-7; 7 bases match TRBD2. The sequence came from a human patient who received a liver transplant. Some of the T cells might come from the graft donor. CDR3 residues: CASSYGGGYYEQYF. The CDR3 coding sequence is TGTGCCAGCAGTTACGGGGGGGGGTACTACGAGCAGTACTTC.